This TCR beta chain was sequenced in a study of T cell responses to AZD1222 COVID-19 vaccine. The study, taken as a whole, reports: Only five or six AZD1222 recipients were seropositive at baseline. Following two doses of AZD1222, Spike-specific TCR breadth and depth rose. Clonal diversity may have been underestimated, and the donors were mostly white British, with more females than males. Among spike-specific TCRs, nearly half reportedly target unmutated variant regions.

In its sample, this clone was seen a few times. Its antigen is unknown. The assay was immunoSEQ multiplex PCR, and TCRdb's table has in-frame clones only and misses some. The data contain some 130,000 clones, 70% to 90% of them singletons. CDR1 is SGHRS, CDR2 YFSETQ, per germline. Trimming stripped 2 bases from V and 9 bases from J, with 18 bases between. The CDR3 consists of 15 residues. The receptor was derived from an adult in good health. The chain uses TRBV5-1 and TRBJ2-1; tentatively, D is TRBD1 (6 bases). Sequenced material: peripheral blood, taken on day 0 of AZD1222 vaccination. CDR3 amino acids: CASSFGQTPIGEQFF. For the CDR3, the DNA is TGCGCCAGCAGCTTTGGACAGACCCCGATCGGTGAGCAGTTCTTC.